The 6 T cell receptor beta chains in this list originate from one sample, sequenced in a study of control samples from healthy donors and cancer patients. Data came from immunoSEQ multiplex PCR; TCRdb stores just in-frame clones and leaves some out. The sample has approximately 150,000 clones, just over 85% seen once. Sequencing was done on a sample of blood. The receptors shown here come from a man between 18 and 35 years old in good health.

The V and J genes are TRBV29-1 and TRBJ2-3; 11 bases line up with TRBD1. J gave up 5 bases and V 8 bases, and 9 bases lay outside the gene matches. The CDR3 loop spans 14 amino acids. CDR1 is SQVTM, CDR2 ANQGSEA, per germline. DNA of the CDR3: TGCAGCAAGAGGACAGGGGGCGCGGGAGATACGCAGTATTTT. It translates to CSKRTGGAGDTQYF.

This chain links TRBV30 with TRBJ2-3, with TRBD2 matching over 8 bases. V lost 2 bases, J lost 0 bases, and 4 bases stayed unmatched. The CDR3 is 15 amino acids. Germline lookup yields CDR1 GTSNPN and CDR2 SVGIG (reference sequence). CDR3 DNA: TGTGCCTGGAGTCGACTAGCGAGTAGCACAGATACGCAGTATTTT. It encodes CAWSRLASSTDTQYF.

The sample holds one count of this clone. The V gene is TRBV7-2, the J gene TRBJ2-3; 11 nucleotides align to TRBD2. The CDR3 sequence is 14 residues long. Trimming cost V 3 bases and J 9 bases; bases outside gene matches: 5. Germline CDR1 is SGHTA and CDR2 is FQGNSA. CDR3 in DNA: TGTGCCAGCAGCTTGGTTAGCGGGGGGGACACGCAGTATTTT. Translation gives CASSLVSGGDTQYF.

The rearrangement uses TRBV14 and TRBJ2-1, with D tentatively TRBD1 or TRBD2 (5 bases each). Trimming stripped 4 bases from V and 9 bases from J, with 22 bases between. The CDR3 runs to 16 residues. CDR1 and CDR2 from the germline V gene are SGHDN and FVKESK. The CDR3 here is CASSPPNEGRGAEQFF. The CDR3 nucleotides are TGTGCCAGCAGCCCCCCTAACGAGGGAAGGGGTGCTGAGCAGTTCTTC.

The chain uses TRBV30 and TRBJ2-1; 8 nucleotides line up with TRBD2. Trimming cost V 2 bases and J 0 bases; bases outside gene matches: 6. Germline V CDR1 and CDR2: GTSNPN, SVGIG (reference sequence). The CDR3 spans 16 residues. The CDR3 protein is CAWSSGGRSSYNEQFF. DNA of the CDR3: TGTGCCTGGAGTTCGGGGGGGCGAAGCTCCTACAATGAGCAGTTCTTC.

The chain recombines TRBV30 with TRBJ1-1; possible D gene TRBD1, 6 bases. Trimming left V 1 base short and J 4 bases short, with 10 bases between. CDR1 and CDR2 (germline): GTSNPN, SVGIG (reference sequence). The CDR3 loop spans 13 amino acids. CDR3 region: CAWSAEGGTEAFF. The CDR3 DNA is TGTGCCTGGAGTGCCGAAGGGGGCACTGAAGCTTTCTTT.